This passage covers 18 T cell receptor beta chains from one sample sequenced in a study of HIV-infected children after antiretroviral therapy interruption. The treatment here: PENTA 11 planned treatment interruption arm or continuous ART arm. The TCR library was built from RNA with a 3' RACE protocol and unique molecular identifiers. TCRdb reprocessed the 3' RACE reads via MiXCR and lists one record per CDR3 protein. The sample records about 40,000 distinct CDR3 sequences, over 6.5% being singletons. This sample comprised CD45RA+ CD4+ T cells from PBMCs, pooled from several time points, obtained from a donor given antiretroviral therapy, either interrupted or continuous. Noted subset: naive CD4+ CD45RA+ CD45RO- T cells. These TCRs come from a pool of human donors with HIV.

This clonotype was picked up many times. The chain joins TRBV15 to TRBJ2-1, with 13 nucleotides matching TRBD2. CDR1 LNHNV and CDR2 YYDKDF come from the germline V gene (reference sequence). This CDR3 region has 17 residues. J gave up 5 bases and V 2 bases, and 6 bases lay outside the gene matches. CDR3 protein: CATSRSSGLAGDNEQFF. CDR3 bases: TGTGCCACCAGCAGATCCAGTGGACTAGCGGGGGACAATGAGCAGTTCTTC. The variable domain in full, with the rest retrieved from reference TRBV15 and TRBJ2-1, is DAMVIQNPRYQVTQFGKPVTLSCSQTLNHNVMYWYQQKSSQAPKLLFHYYDKDFNNEADTPDNFQSRRPNTSFCFLDIRSPGLGDTAMYLCATSRSSGLAGDNEQFFGPGTRLTVL.

In its sample, this clonotype was seen many times. The chain recombines TRBV3-1 with TRBJ2-7; 8 nucleotides line up with TRBD1. Germline V gene lookup returns CDR1 LGHDT and CDR2 YNNKEL (reference sequence). The CDR3 runs 14 residues. V was clipped by 5 bases and J by 1 base; unmatched bases: 4. This chain's CDR3 is CASSYRDRSYEQYF. The CDR3 DNA is TGTGCCAGCAGCTATCGGGACAGGTCCTACGAGCAGTACTTC.

Ten or more counts support this clonotype. This sequence joins TRBV12-3 or TRBV12-4 and TRBJ2-3, with unresolved D. This CDR3 has 11 amino acids. Trimming left V 3 bases short and J 2 bases short, with 0 bases between. The CDR3 spells CASSFTDTQYF. CDR3 nucleotide sequence: TGTGCCAGCAGTTTCACAGATACGCAGTATTTT.

In its sample, this clonotype was seen many times. The chain joins TRBV28 to TRBJ1-1; 7 nucleotides line up with TRBD1. CDR1 is MDHEN and CDR2 is SYDVKM in the germline V gene. Losses at the gene ends were 5 bases for V and 4 bases for J; bases not matched to a gene: 10. This CDR3 spans 15 amino acids. CDR3 DNA: TGTGCCAGCAGTCCAACCGACAGGGTCCGCACTGAAGCTTTCTTT. Its translation: CASSPTDRVRTEAFF.

This clonotype was seen a handful of times. The rearrangement uses TRBV19 and TRBJ1-1; D gene unclear. The germline V gene has CDR1 LNHDA and CDR2 SQIVND (reference sequence). V lost 7 bases, J lost 6 bases, and 9 bases lay in between. The CDR3 covers 11 residues. The CDR3 coding sequence is TGTGCCAGTATTGAGTACGCTGAAGCTTTCTTT. Protein sequence: CASIEYAEAFF.

This clonotype was detected ten times or more. The chain combines TRBV9 with TRBJ2-5; 7 bases agree with TRBD2. CDR1 SGDLS and CDR2 YYNGEE come from the germline V gene. V lost 7 bases and J lost 5; bases outside the gene matches: 8. The CDR3 extends over 13 amino acids. This CDR3 reads CASQGGGGETQYF. CDR3 coding DNA: TGTGCCAGCCAGGGCGGGGGAGGGGAGACCCAGTACTTC.

This clonotype was seen repeatedly, ten times or more. The chain combines TRBV6-5 with TRBJ1-5, with 10 positions matching TRBD1. Germline assignment: CDR1 MNHEY and CDR2 SVGAGI. This CDR3 contains 15 residues. J was trimmed by 5 bases and V by 4 bases; bases with no gene match: 5. This CDR3 is CASSFGGTGDQPQHF. DNA for the CDR3: TGTGCCAGCAGTTTCGGGGGGACAGGGGATCAGCCCCAGCATTTT.

This clonotype was seen repeatedly, ten times or more. The gene calls are TRBV12-3 or TRBV12-4 and TRBJ2-7, with D possibly being TRBD2 (7 bases). V dropped 5 bases and J dropped 7 bases, with 15 bases sitting between them. The CDR3 extends over 13 amino acids. The CDR3 DNA is TGTGCCAGCAGTGGGGGGGGGCATAGAGAGCAGTACTTC. This translates into CASSGGGHREQYF.

The V and J genes are TRBV7-2 and TRBJ2-5, with 9 bases lining up with TRBD1. J lost 7 bases, V lost 5 bases, and 11 bases had no gene match. This CDR3 spans 15 amino acids. Germline V gives CDR1 SGHTA, CDR2 FQGNSA. The CDR3 nucleotides are TGTGCCAGCAGCGACTCCCCGGGACAGGGTGCGACCCAGTACTTC. It translates to CASSDSPGQGATQYF.

This clonotype has at least ten counts. The chain joins TRBV29-1 to TRBJ2-1; tentatively, D is TRBD2 (5 bases). CDR1 is SQVTM and CDR2 is ANQGSEA in the germline V gene. This CDR3 region has 14 residues. Trimming took off 4 bases at V and 4 bases at J, with 14 bases between the two ends. The CDR3 nucleotides read TGCAGCGTTGTATTAATGAGGGAGTACAATGAGCAGTTCTTC. Its protein is CSVVLMREYNEQFF.

Points on this clonotype: One base away lies a much larger clone, so this may be a sequencing read error. The rearrangement links TRBV6-5 to TRBJ2-6; 7 bases map to TRBD1. V trimming: 4 bases; J trimming: 5 bases; junction bases outside the gene matches: 11. The CDR3 runs to 17 residues. The germline CDR1 and CDR2 sequences are MNHEY and SVGAGI. DNA for the CDR3: TGTGCCAGCAGTTCCGCAGGGGGTTGGTCTTGGGCCAACGTCCTGACTTTC. Residues: CASSSAGGWSWANVLTF.

This clonotype was seen at least ten times. The gene calls are TRBV3-1 and TRBJ2-3, with unresolved D. CDR1 is LGHDT and CDR2 is YNNKEL in the germline V gene (reference sequence). Trimming cost V 3 bases and J 6 bases, with 4 bases left between them. The CDR3 is 11 residues long. This CDR3 is CASSQMDTQYF. The CDR3 DNA reads TGTGCCAGCAGCCAGATGGATACGCAGTATTTT.

This clonotype was detected ten times or more. The V call is TRBV3-1, the J call TRBJ1-2; 9 positions agree with TRBD1. Germline V gene sequence: CDR1 LGHDT, CDR2 YNNKEL (reference sequence). V lost 0 bases, J lost 8 bases, and 10 bases stayed unmatched. The CDR3 length is 16 residues. The CDR3 coding sequence is TGTGCCAGCAGCCAAGAAAGGGGGACAGGGTTGGGAGGCTACACCTTC. Protein sequence: CASSQERGTGLGGYTF.

Ten or more counts support this clonotype. The chain has TRBV5-1 and TRBJ1-5, with D uncertain. The germline gives CDR1 SGHRS, CDR2 YFSETQ. Between the trimmed V and J ends, which lost 2 bases and 0 bases, there was a span of 9 bases. This CDR3 has 15 amino acids. CDR3 coding DNA: TGCGCCAGCAGCTTTGGGGAGAATAGCAATCAGCCCCAGCATTTT. It specifies CASSFGENSNQPQHF.

This clonotype was observed many times. Written as DNA, the CDR3 is TGTGCTAGTGGTCCCCGAGAAGGGTACGAGCAGTACTTC. Translated: CASGPREGYEQYF. The chain couples TRBV12-5 to TRBJ2-7; D call uncertain. Germline CDR1 is LGHNT and CDR2 is FRNRAP. This CDR3 contains 13 residues. Trimming cost V 5 bases and J 4 bases, with 12 bases left between them.

This clonotype was seen ten or more times. The chain carries TRBV7-9 and TRBJ1-2; no firm D call. The CDR3 spans 11 residues. The germline CDR1 and CDR2 sequences are SEHNR and FQNEAQ (reference sequence). Trimming took 5 bases from V and 8 from J, leaving 9 bases between them. The CDR3 DNA reads as TGTGCCAGCAGCCCCTCCGGGGGCTACACCTTC. Translating it yields CASSPSGGYTF.

By its share, this clonotype is medium-sized. The junction does not match germline at one end; this may be a read error. The genes are TRBV30 and TRBJ2-5; D tentatively reads TRBD1 or TRBD2 (5 bases each). This CDR3 region has 12 residues. Germline V gene sequence: CDR1 GTSNPN, CDR2 SVGIG (reference sequence). CDR3 nucleotides: TGTGCCTGGGGCCGGGACCAAGACACCCAGTACTTT. This gives the protein CAWGRDQDTQYF.

This clonotype was counted ten times or more. This chain uses TRBV29-1 with TRBJ2-1; 11 nucleotides line up with TRBD2. The V and J ends lost 3 bases and 7 bases, in that order; junction bases with no gene match: 8. Germline V CDR1 and CDR2: SQVTM, ANQGSEA. The CDR3 loop spans 15 amino acids. The CDR3 is CSVDQTSGGKNEQFF. The DNA for the CDR3 is TGCAGCGTTGACCAAACTAGCGGGGGAAAGAATGAGCAGTTCTTC.